One sample yielded the 28 T cell receptor beta chains listed below, sequenced in a study of post-analysis software for immune sequencing data. General study results and limits: Patients showed TRBV5-6, TRBV5-1 and TRBV20-1 among 4 or 5 TRBV segments more frequent than in controls.

Their recognized antigens are unknown. Every TCR beta cDNA library bore unique molecular identifiers. In TCRdb, the PCR reads were re-called with MiXCR into one record per CDR3 protein. The sample lists around 400,000 distinct CDR3 sequences; less than 40% were seen once. Sequenced input: blood. These receptor sequences come from a girl aged 5-17 years with multiple sclerosis.

This rearrangement joins TRBV15 to TRBJ1-5; D gene uncertain. The V gene's germline CDR1 is LNHNV and CDR2 YYDKDF (reference sequence). Trimming left V 4 bases short and J 2 bases short, with 12 bases between. The CDR3 runs to 15 residues. The CDR3 here is CATSNIAEGNQPQHF. As DNA, the CDR3 is TGTGCCACCAGCAACATCGCGGAAGGCAATCAGCCCCAGCATTTT.

As concerns this clonotype: At one end, the junction sequence differs from germline, possibly due to a read error. The gene calls are TRBV7-9 and TRBJ1-5; D uncertain. Germline CDR1 SEHNR, CDR2 FQNEAQ (reference sequence). The CDR3 sequence is 17 residues long. The CDR3 spells CASSLGVGTASDQPQHF. The CDR3 nucleotides read TGTGCCAGCAGCTTAGGGGTGGGTACGGCTAGCGATCAGCCCCAGCATTTT.

This rearrangement joins TRBV6-5 to TRBJ1-5; tentative D call: TRBD1 (5 bases). CDR1 and CDR2 (germline): MNHEY, SVGAGI. Trimming shortened V by 0 bases and J by 4 bases, and 10 bases separated the two germline ends. This CDR3 is 15 amino acids long. The CDR3 nucleotides are TGTGCCAGCAGTTACTCGACCGGGGGGAATCAGCCCCAGCATTTT. Protein: CASSYSTGGNQPQHF.

This clonotype occurred a few times. This chain links TRBV6-5 with TRBJ2-7; 11 nucleotides align to TRBD1. V shed 7 bases, J shed 7 bases, and the junction held 9 bases outside the gene matches. CDR1 and CDR2 (germline): MNHEY, SVGAGI. CDR3 size: 14 residues. The CDR3 loop reads CASTRRTGGSEQYF. The DNA for the CDR3 is TGTGCCAGCACCAGGAGGACAGGGGGCAGTGAGCAGTACTTC.

This chain joins TRBV3-1 and TRBJ2-5; a weak D match, TRBD2 (6 bases). The DNA end favors TRBJ2-7, so the J call may be wrong. The CDR3 extends over 16 amino acids. The germline CDR1 and CDR2 sequences are LGHDT and YNNKEL (reference sequence). DNA of the CDR3: TGTGCCAGCAGCTCAAAACGGGACTCTCGGCCCTACGAGCAGTACTTC. Amino acid sequence: CASSSKRDSRPYEQYF.

The chain links TRBV10-3 to TRBJ1-1; D may be TRBD1 (5 bases). This CDR3 comprises 13 residues. Germline V lookup: CDR1 ENHRY, CDR2 SYGVKD. Trimming took 6 bases from V and 3 from J, leaving 11 bases between them. The CDR3 DNA follows: TGTGCCATCAGCAGAGGGGCGGACACTGAAGCTTTCTTT. It is translated as CAISRGADTEAFF.

This chain joins TRBV7-9 and TRBJ2-1; no clear D. The CDR3 is 10 amino acids. CDR1 is SEHNR, CDR2 FQNEAQ, per germline (reference sequence). Between the trimmed V and J ends, which lost 6 bases and 15 bases, there was a span of 12 bases. The CDR3 sequence is CASSSLSGFF. CDR3 in DNA: TGTGCCAGCAGTTCACTTTCTGGGTTCTTC. Together with reference TRBV7-9 and TRBJ2-1, the CDR3 gives the full variable domain: DTGVSQNPRHKITKRGQNVTFRCDPISEHNRLYWYRQTLGQGPEFLTYFQNEAQLEKSRLLSDRFSAERPKGSFSTLEIQRTEQGDSAMYLCASSSLSGFFGPGTRLTVL.

This chain uses TRBV12-3 or TRBV12-4 with TRBJ2-7; D remains ambiguous. V shed 1 base and J shed 3 bases, with 10 bases lying between them. The CDR3 runs to 14 residues. CDR3 protein: CASSLVPVDYEQYF. The CDR3 DNA reads TGTGCCAGCAGTTTAGTTCCCGTCGACTACGAGCAGTACTTC.

This chain connects TRBV9 to TRBJ1-2; D is unclear. The CDR3 sequence is 14 residues long. V was shortened by 4 bases and J by 5 bases, with 15 bases between the two germline ends. In germline, CDR1 is SGDLS, CDR2 YYNGEE. The CDR3 sequence is CASSPYMWVYGYTF. CDR3 in DNA: TGTGCCAGCAGCCCGTATATGTGGGTATATGGCTACACCTTC. The full variable domain, its missing parts supplied by reference TRBV9 and TRBJ1-2, is DSGVTQTPKHLITATGQRVTLRCSPRSGDLSVYWYQQSLDQGLQFLIQYYNGEERAKGNILERFSAQQFPDLHSELNLSSLELGDSALYFCASSPYMWVYGYTFGSGTRLTVV.

V usage is TRBV5-1 and J usage is TRBJ2-3; the D is unclear. The CDR3 loop spans 18 amino acids. The germline gives CDR1 SGHRS, CDR2 YFSETQ. V lost 0 bases to trimming and J lost 2 bases, with 19 bases between them. This chain's CDR3 is CASSLGPRKALTTDTQYF. The CDR3 DNA is TGCGCCAGCAGCTTGGGCCCCAGGAAGGCCCTTACCACAGATACGCAGTATTTT.

The rearrangement links TRBV4-2 to TRBJ2-4, with 9 bases aligning to TRBD2. V lost 4 bases to trimming and J lost 8 bases; unmatched junction nucleotides: 12. The germline V gene encodes CDR1 LGHNA and CDR2 YNFKEQ. The CDR3 is made up of 16 amino acids. The CDR3 nucleotides read TGTGCCAGCAGCCGAGGGGCAGGCGGGGGGGTAGACATTCAGTACTTC. It is translated as CASSRGAGGGVDIQYF.

The V call is TRBV5-1, the J call TRBJ1-1, with D hard to call. Germline-derived CDR1 and CDR2 are SGHRS and YFSETQ. This CDR3 contains 13 residues. The V end was cut by 4 bases, the J end by 3 bases, with 10 bases between. CDR3 sequence reads: CASSPLQHTEAFF. DNA for the CDR3: TGCGCCAGCAGCCCACTCCAGCACACTGAAGCTTTCTTT.

CDR3 protein: CASSQGTGSSYNEQFF. CDR3 nucleotide sequence: TGTGCCAGCAGCCAAGGGACAGGGAGCTCCTACAATGAGCAGTTCTTC. The chain carries TRBV14 and TRBJ2-1; the match to TRBD1 covers 8 bases. The CDR3 sequence is 16 residues long. The ends lost 1 base at V and 0 bases at J; junction bases unmatched: 2. The V gene's germline CDR1 is SGHDN and CDR2 FVKESK.

The chain employs TRBV5-6 and TRBJ1-2; TRBD1 aligns across 8 bases. Germline trimming cut 2 bases from V and 8 bases from J; bases unmatched to any gene: 14. Germline V gene lookup returns CDR1 SGHDT and CDR2 YYEEEE. CDR3 length equals 16 residues. The CDR3 loop reads CASSFPRQGINWGYTF. DNA of the CDR3: TGTGCCAGCAGCTTTCCTCGACAGGGGATTAATTGGGGCTACACCTTC. Supplemented by reference TRBV5-6 and TRBJ1-2, the full variable domain reads DAGVTQSPTHLIKTRGQQVTLRCSPKSGHDTVSWYQQALGQGPQFIFQYYEEEERQRGNFPDRFSGHQFPNYSSELNVNALLLGDSALYLCASSFPRQGINWGYTFGSGTRLTVV.

The chain couples TRBV12-3 or TRBV12-4 to TRBJ2-3; perhaps TRBD1 as D (6 bases). V was clipped by 10 bases and J by 4 bases, with 21 bases between them. The CDR3 is 15 amino acids. CDR3 amino acids: CAIRPTGWRADTQYF. The CDR3, as DNA: TGTGCCATCCGTCCTACAGGGTGGCGCGCAGATACGCAGTATTTT.

The table lists this clonotype with a count of one. At one end the junction does not follow the germline gene, possibly because of a read error. V usage is TRBV3-1 and J usage is TRBJ2-3; 8 positions agree with TRBD2. The CDR3 spans 17 residues. The germline gives CDR1 LGHDT, CDR2 YNNKEL (reference sequence). In nucleotides, the CDR3 is TGTGCCAGCAGCCAAGATTTCGGGACTAGTCTCACAGACACGCAGTATTTT. Encoded protein: CASSQDFGTSLTDTQYF.

The chain has TRBV6-5 and TRBJ1-6, with D possibly TRBD1 on 5 matching bases. V was clipped by 8 bases and J by 0 bases, with 11 bases between them. The CDR3 runs 15 residues. Germline loops: CDR1 MNHEY, CDR2 SVGAGI. The CDR3 here is CASGERGSYNSPLHF. DNA for the CDR3: TGTGCCAGCGGGGAAAGGGGCTCCTATAATTCACCCCTCCACTTT.

This clonotype was recorded a few times. The chain links TRBV11-2 to TRBJ2-5; possibly TRBD1 for D (6 bases). The end of the DNA fits TRBJ2-7 better, so the J call may be wrong. The CDR3 spans 11 residues. The germline gives CDR1 SGHAT, CDR2 FQNNGV. CDR3 sequence reads: CASAGVSEQYF. The CDR3 DNA reads TGTGCCAGCGCAGGGGTTAGCGAGCAGTACTTC.

The rearrangement uses TRBV25-1 and TRBJ1-6, with a tentative D call TRBD1 (5 bases). The germline CDR1 and CDR2 sequences are MGHDK and SYGVNS. Trimming pared 8 bases from V and 4 bases from J, leaving 9 bases between. The CDR3 loop spans 13 amino acids. In DNA, the CDR3 is TGTGCCAGCCGGGGACGGTATAATTCACCCCTCCACTTT. It specifies CASRGRYNSPLHF.

The gene calls are TRBV20-1 and TRBJ2-1; 9 nucleotides line up with TRBD2. Losses at the gene ends were 4 bases for V and 6 bases for J; bases not matched to a gene: 10. Per the germline V gene, CDR1 is DFQATT and CDR2 is SNEGSKA (reference sequence). The CDR3 totals 15 residues. CDR3 DNA: TGCAGTGCTATTCGATGGGAGCGGGGGGTCAATGAGCAGTTCTTC. Amino acid sequence: CSAIRWERGVNEQFF.

This clonotype was seen a few times. This chain joins TRBV13 and TRBJ2-1, with D tentatively TRBD1 (7 bases). The CDR3 consists of 15 residues. Germline V gene sequence: CDR1 PRHDT, CDR2 FYEKMQ (reference sequence). V lost 2 bases and J 1 base, leaving 9 bases between the germline ends. CDR3 sequence reads: CASSLQGGSYNEQFF. In DNA form, the CDR3 reads TGTGCCAGCAGCTTACAGGGGGGTTCCTACAATGAGCAGTTCTTC.

The chain uses TRBV29-1 and TRBJ2-3; perhaps TRBD2 as D (6 bases). Germline V lookup: CDR1 SQVTM, CDR2 ANQGSEA. The ends were cut back, 7 bases at V and 2 bases at J, with 19 bases in the middle. This CDR3 spans 15 amino acids. CDR3 in amino acids: CSARLVPFYTDTQYF. CDR3 DNA: TGCAGCGCCAGACTAGTCCCCTTCTACACAGATACGCAGTATTTT.

This clonotype was counted many times. The V and J genes are TRBV6-6 and TRBJ1-2, with D perhaps TRBD1 (6 bases). The germline V and J ends were trimmed by 2 bases and 1 base, with 8 bases remaining between them. Germline V CDR1 and CDR2: MNHNY, SVGAGI (reference sequence). The CDR3 has 14 residues. The CDR3 reads CASSYEGDNYGYTF. The CDR3 coding sequence is TGTGCCAGCAGTTACGAGGGGGATAACTATGGCTACACCTTC.

This clonotype was observed a handful of times. The chain is built from TRBV5-1 and TRBJ2-4, with a weak D call TRBD2 (5 bases). This CDR3 has 13 amino acids. Germline V gives CDR1 SGHRS, CDR2 YFSETQ. With 1 base removed from V and 9 bases from J, the gap between germline ends came to 11 bases. This CDR3 is CASSLFLEGIQYF. For the CDR3, the DNA is TGCGCCAGCAGCTTGTTCCTAGAGGGCATTCAGTACTTC.

A word on this clonotype: A junction end diverges from the germline sequence, so it may reflect a read error. This chain connects TRBV6-5 to TRBJ2-1; D may correspond to TRBD1 or TRBD2 (5 bases each). The CDR3 is 16 amino acids. Germline V gene sequence: CDR1 MNHEY, CDR2 SVGAGI. The CDR3 protein is CASNPKVGTLYNEQFF. CDR3 in DNA: TGTGCCAGCAACCCCAAGGTCGGGACCCTATACAACGAGCAGTTCTTC.

The chain has TRBV13 and TRBJ2-3; D ambiguous. This CDR3 is built from 15 residues. V dropped 0 bases and J dropped 5 bases, with 12 bases sitting between them. CDR1 and CDR2 (germline): PRHDT, FYEKMQ (reference sequence). The CDR3 DNA reads as TGTGCCAGCAGCTTAGGGGGCGATAGTGGAGATACGCAGTATTTT. This sequence encodes CASSLGGDSGDTQYF.

In its sample, this clonotype was seen a few times. The gene calls are TRBV4-1 and TRBJ1-2, with D unclear. V lost 6 bases, J lost 0 bases, and 14 bases lay in between. CDR1 MGHRA and CDR2 YSYEKL come from the germline V gene. CDR3 length: 15 amino acids. In DNA, the CDR3 is TGCGCCAGCAGTAAAGCGGAGGGATCTAACTATGGCTACACCTTC. Its protein is CASSKAEGSNYGYTF.

This chain joins TRBV29-1 and TRBJ2-1; D is unresolved. The V gene's germline CDR1 is SQVTM and CDR2 ANQGSEA. Trimming took 8 bases from V and 6 from J, leaving 20 bases between them. CDR3 length: 14 amino acids. The CDR3 bases are TGCAGCTCCGACCGTGGGCCCGGGTCCAATGAGCAGTTCTTC. This sequence encodes CSSDRGPGSNEQFF.